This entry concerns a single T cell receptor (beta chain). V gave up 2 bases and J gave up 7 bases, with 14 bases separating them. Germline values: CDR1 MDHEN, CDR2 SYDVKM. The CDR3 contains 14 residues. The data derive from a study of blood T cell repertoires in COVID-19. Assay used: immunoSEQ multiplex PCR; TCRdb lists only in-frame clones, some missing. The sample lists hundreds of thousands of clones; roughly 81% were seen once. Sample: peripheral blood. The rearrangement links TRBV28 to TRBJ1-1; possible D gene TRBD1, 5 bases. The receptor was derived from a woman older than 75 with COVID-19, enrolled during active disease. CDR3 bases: TGTGCCAGCAGTTTACACCTTGGGGGGTTTGAAGCTTTCTTT. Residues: CASSLHLGGFEAFF.